The rows below give T cell receptor beta chains drawn from one sample of a study of blood T cells in healthy people across ages. TCRdb called the 5' RACE reads again in MiXCR, with one record for every CDR3 protein. This table has fewer than 900,000 distinct CDR3 sequences, roughly 49% appearing once. Sequenced material: blood. These receptors all come from a woman in her sixties in good health. CDR3s include the opening cysteine and the closing phenylalanine or tryptophan. The D gene is left open where the match is weak. Clone size is given for some rows only: seen once, a few or many times, or a class if the clone is expanded.

size,V,J,D,DNA,CDR3
NA,TRBV9,TRBJ2-3,NA,TGTGCCAGCAGCGTAGTTGGGAGGGGATACAGGGACACAGATACGCAGTATTTT,CASSVVGRGYRDTDTQYF
NA,TRBV15,TRBJ1-1,NA,TGTGCCACCAGCAGCCCAGCGGACAGAAAGAACACTGAAGCTTTCTTT,CATSSPADRKNTEAFF
NA,TRBV20-1,TRBJ2-7,NA,TGCAGTGCCGTCAATTACGACGGTTCCTACGAGCAGTACTTC,CSAVNYDGSYEQYF
NA,TRBV20-1,TRBJ2-7,TRBD1,TGCAGTGCTAACAGGAGGGGACAGGGGTCGTACGAGCAGTACTTC,CSANRRGQGSYEQYF
NA,TRBV6-2/TRBV6-3,TRBJ2-5,NA,TGTGCCAGCAATGACGGCAGGGATTGGTATGAGCAGTACTTC,CASNDGRDWYEQYF
NA,TRBV6-5,TRBJ2-4,TRBD2,TGTGCCAGCAGACGAGCGGGAGTGGGCATTCAGTACTTC,CASRRAGVGIQYF
once,TRBV6-1,TRBJ2-5,TRBD2,TGTGCCAGCAGTAGACCCTTGGGAGGACTAGCGGGAGCCTCTGAGCAGTACTTC,CASSRPLGGLAGASEQYF
NA,TRBV20-1,TRBJ2-7,NA,TGCAGTGCTAGAGATTCGCCGGGGACTGGCTCCTACGAGCAGTACTTC,CSARDSPGTGSYEQYF
NA,TRBV7-2,TRBJ2-7,TRBD1,TGTGCCAGCAGCCTAGGACTTGACAGGGGGCTTTACGAGCAGTACTTC,CASSLGLDRGLYEQYF
NA,TRBV27,TRBJ2-7,TRBD2,TGTGCCAGCAGCCTGAGTCCGGGACTAGCGGGACGGACCTACAATGAGCAGTACTTC,CASSLSPGLAGRTYNEQYF
NA,TRBV20-1,TRBJ1-1,NA,TGCAGTGCTAGCTGGTGGACTGAAGCTTTCTTT,CSASWWTEAFF
NA,TRBV28,TRBJ1-2,TRBD1,TGTGCCAGCAGTTCACAGGGGACAGGGTCCAGGGGCTACACCTTC,CASSSQGTGSRGYTF
NA,TRBV15,TRBJ1-4,NA,TGTGCCACCAGCTCCCGGGGGTCCGGGTCCGGAAAACTGTTTTTT,CATSSRGSGSGKLFF
once,TRBV5-1,TRBJ2-3,TRBD2,TGCGCCAGCATGATCGCGGGGGACACAGATACGCAGTATTTT,CASMIAGDTDTQYF
NA,TRBV6-1,TRBJ1-2,NA,TGTGCCAGCAGTGTAAACAGCCCGAAAGCTAACTATGGCTACACCTTC,CASSVNSPKANYGYTF
NA,TRBV20-1,TRBJ2-7,TRBD2,TGCAGTGCTTCCGGAGCGGGAGCGAAGAACGAGCAGTACTTC,CSASGAGAKNEQYF
few,TRBV3-1,TRBJ2-5,TRBD1,TGTGCCAGCAGCCAAGGTTCCCGGGACAGGGTCGCATATAAAGAGGCCCAGTACTTC,CASSQGSRDRVAYKEAQYF
NA,TRBV7-3,TRBJ2-7,TRBD2,TGTGCCAGCAACAAACTAGCGGCCTCCTACAATGAGCAGTACTTC,CASNKLAASYNEQYF
NA,TRBV6-2/TRBV6-3,TRBJ2-3,NA,TGTGCCACCACGAATTGGGAGCGCTTCACAGATACGCAGTATTTT,CATTNWERFTDTQYF
NA,TRBV20-1,TRBJ2-1,NA,TGCAGTCTCCGCCCGGGCCGACGGCGTGACAATGAGCAGTTCTTC,CSLRPGRRRDNEQFF
NA,TRBV5-1,TRBJ2-7,TRBD1,TGCGCCAGCAGCCCGGGACAGGTTCCAGGGGAGCAGTACTTC,CASSPGQVPGEQYF
NA,TRBV30,TRBJ2-7,NA,TGTGCCTGGAGGGGCTCTGCCTACGAGCAGTACTTC,CAWRGSAYEQYF
NA,TRBV20-1,TRBJ2-7,TRBD1,TGCAGTGCTAGGTCCCGGGACAGGGTCCACGAGCAGTACTTC,CSARSRDRVHEQYF
NA,TRBV20-1,TRBJ2-1,TRBD2,TGCAGTACTAAGACTAGCGGGAATTACAATGAGCAGTTCTTC,CSTKTSGNYNEQFF
NA,TRBV6-5,TRBJ2-5,NA,TGTGCCAGCAGATCCCGGGATTTGCAGTACTTC,CASRSRDLQYF
few,TRBV18,TRBJ1-1,NA,TGTGCCAGCTCAGGGCAGGCCAACACTGAAGCTTTCTTT,CASSGQANTEAFF
NA,TRBV6-2/TRBV6-3,TRBJ2-5,NA,TGTGCCAGCAAACACGGACTCTCGAAGCGGAATGAGCAGTACTTC,CASKHGLSKRNEQYF
NA,TRBV7-2,TRBJ2-1,NA,TGTGCCAGCAGCTTGGACCCTAGTAGCTACGATGAGCAGTTCTTC,CASSLDPSSYDEQFF
NA,TRBV9,TRBJ1-1,TRBD1,TGTGCCAGCAGCGCAGACAGGGGCCCCCGCGGGACTGAAGCTTTCTTT,CASSADRGPRGTEAFF
NA,TRBV7-8,TRBJ2-7,NA,TGTGCCAGCAGCGAAGCCCAGTACGAGCAGTACTTC,CASSEAQYEQYF
NA,TRBV7-9,TRBJ1-2,NA,TGTGCCAGCAGCTTATCCGGCGGGGAGGGAGCTAACTATGGCTACACCTTC,CASSLSGGEGANYGYTF
few,TRBV5-1,TRBJ2-7,TRBD2,TGCGCCAGCAGCTTAGGCCGACTAGCGGAACTAATCTCCTACGAGCAGTACTTC,CASSLGRLAELISYEQYF
NA,TRBV5-5,TRBJ2-6,TRBD1,TGTGCCAGCAGCTTAATAACAGGGGGCCCTGGGGCCAACGTCCTGACTTTC,CASSLITGGPGANVLTF
NA,TRBV20-1,TRBJ2-7,NA,TGCAGTGCTCTGGGGGGGGCGGTTTCCTACGAGCAGTACTTC,CSALGGAVSYEQYF
NA,TRBV28,TRBJ1-5,NA,TGTGCCAGCTGGACATCTAGTTTTTATAGCAATCAGCCCCAGCATTTT,CASWTSSFYSNQPQHF
once,TRBV5-1,TRBJ2-5,TRBD2,TGCGCCAGCAGCTTCACAGGGACTAGCGGGGCAGGAGAGACCCAGTACTTC,CASSFTGTSGAGETQYF
NA,TRBV7-2,TRBJ2-5,TRBD2,TGTGCCAGCAGCTTAACTAGCGGCTTACAAGAGACCCAGTACTTC,CASSLTSGLQETQYF
NA,TRBV20-1,TRBJ2-1,TRBD2,TGCAGTGCTAGCGAGACTAGCGGGAACGATGAGCAGTTCTTC,CSASETSGNDEQFF
NA,TRBV27,TRBJ2-1,NA,TGTGCCAGCAGCTCAGGGGGGGCCCGCCGTGCGTGGTTCTTC,CASSSGGARRAWFF
NA,TRBV7-9,TRBJ2-5,TRBD2,TGTGCCAGCAGCTCGAGCGGGAGGGCCGACAGTGAGCAGTACTTC,CASSSSGRADSEQYF
NA,TRBV5-5,TRBJ2-1,TRBD1,TGTGCCAGCAGCTGGTCGGGACAGGGGGGAGGTGAGCAGTTCTTC,CASSWSGQGGGEQFF
few,TRBV11-2,TRBJ2-1,TRBD1,TGTGCCAGCAGCCCAACGACACCGGGACAGGGTGAGCAGTTCTTC,CASSPTTPGQGEQFF
NA,TRBV4-1,TRBJ1-5,NA,TGCGCCAGCAGCCGAGTCCGGGCGGGTGATCAGCCCCAGCATTTT,CASSRVRAGDQPQHF
NA,TRBV20-1,TRBJ1-2,NA,TGCAGTGCTAGAGAGGAAATTCGGGGCTACACCTTC,CSAREEIRGYTF